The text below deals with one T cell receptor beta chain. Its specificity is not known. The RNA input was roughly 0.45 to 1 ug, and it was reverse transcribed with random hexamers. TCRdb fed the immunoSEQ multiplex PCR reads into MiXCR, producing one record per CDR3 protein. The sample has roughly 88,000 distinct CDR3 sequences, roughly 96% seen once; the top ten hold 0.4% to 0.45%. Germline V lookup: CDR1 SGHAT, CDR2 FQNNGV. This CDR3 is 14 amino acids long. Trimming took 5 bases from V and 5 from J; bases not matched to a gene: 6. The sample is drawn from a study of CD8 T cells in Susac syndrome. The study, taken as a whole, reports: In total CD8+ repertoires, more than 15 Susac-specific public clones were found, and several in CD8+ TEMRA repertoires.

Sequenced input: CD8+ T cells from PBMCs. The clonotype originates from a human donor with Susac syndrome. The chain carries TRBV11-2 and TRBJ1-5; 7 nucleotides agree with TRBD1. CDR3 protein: CASSPTGIHQPQHF. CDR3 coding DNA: TGTGCCAGCAGCCCGACAGGGATTCATCAGCCCCAGCATTTT. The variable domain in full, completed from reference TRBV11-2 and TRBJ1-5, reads EAGVAQSPRYKIIEKRQSVAFWCNPISGHATLYWYQQILGQGPKLLIQFQNNGVVDDSQLPKDRFSAERLKGVDSTLKIQPAKLEDSAVYLCASSPTGIHQPQHFGDGTRLSIL.